In its sample, the clone carrying this TCR beta chain was seen a few times. V was pared by 5 bases and J by 7 bases, with 5 bases of the junction left unmatched. CDR3 length: 13 amino acids. Germline V gene data show CDR1 as SGHVS and CDR2 as FNYEAQ. These data come from a study of identical twins. TCRdb itself ran the 5' RACE reads through MiXCR, one entry per CDR3 protein. Of 510,000 or so distinct CDR3 sequences listed, 12% to 15% are singletons. These same records also appear under a second study, on yellow fever vaccine responses in identical twins.

This sequence originates from a woman younger than 30 in good health. This chain joins TRBV7-6 and TRBJ1-5; 7 positions match TRBD1. Sequencing input: CD4+ T cells sorted from blood. The CDR3 DNA is TGTGCCAGCAGCACGTACAGGGGCCAGCCCCAGCATTTT. Residues: CASSTYRGQPQHF.